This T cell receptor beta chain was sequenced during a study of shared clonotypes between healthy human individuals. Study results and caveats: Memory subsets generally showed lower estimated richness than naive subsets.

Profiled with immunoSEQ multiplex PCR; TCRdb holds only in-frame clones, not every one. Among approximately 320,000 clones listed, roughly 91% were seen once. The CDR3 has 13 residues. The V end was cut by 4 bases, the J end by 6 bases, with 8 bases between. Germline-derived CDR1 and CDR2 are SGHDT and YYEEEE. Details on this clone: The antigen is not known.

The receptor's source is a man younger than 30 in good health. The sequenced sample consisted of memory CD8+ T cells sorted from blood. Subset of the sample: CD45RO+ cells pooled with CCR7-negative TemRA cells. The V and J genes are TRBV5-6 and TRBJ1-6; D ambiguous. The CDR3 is CASSDGFNSPLHF. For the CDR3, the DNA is TGTGCCAGCAGCGACGGATTTAATTCACCCCTCCACTTT.